The source of this TCR beta chain is a study of cytomegalovirus exposure and HLA in healthy donors. Study findings and constraints: Reported performance of the classifier showed diagnosis of cytomegalovirus status with high specificity and sensitivity.

From germline, CDR1 is SGHVS and CDR2 FQNEAQ. This CDR3 comprises 15 residues. Trimming removed 2 bases from V and 4 bases from J; junction bases left unmatched: 3. The donors were in the approximately 120-subject validation cohort; that cohort was separate from the roughly 700-subject first cohort. Concerning this clone: Antigen: not known.

Here immunoSEQ multiplex PCR was the method, and the copy in TCRdb shows in-frame clones only, minus some. The table has about 160,000 clones, roughly 86% seen once. The source material was PBMCs. This chain links TRBV7-8 with TRBJ2-7, with 12 bases matching TRBD1. This receptor was identified in a young man in good health and CMV-seropositive. The CDR3 DNA reads TGTGCCAGCAGCTTAAGGGACAGGGGGCGGTACGAGCAGTACTTC. Translating it yields CASSLRDRGRYEQYF.